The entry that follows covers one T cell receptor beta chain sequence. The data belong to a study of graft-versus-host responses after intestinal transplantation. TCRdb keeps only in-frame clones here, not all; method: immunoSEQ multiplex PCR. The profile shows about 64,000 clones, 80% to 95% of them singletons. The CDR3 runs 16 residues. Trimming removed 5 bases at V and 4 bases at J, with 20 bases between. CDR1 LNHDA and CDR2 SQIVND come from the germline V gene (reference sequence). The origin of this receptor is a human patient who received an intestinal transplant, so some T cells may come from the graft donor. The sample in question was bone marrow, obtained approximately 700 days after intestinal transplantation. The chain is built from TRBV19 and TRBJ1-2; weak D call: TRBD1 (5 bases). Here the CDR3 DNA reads TGTGCCAGTAGTCTCCGCCGGGACGGGGGAAGCTATGGCTACACCTTC. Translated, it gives CASSLRRDGGSYGYTF.